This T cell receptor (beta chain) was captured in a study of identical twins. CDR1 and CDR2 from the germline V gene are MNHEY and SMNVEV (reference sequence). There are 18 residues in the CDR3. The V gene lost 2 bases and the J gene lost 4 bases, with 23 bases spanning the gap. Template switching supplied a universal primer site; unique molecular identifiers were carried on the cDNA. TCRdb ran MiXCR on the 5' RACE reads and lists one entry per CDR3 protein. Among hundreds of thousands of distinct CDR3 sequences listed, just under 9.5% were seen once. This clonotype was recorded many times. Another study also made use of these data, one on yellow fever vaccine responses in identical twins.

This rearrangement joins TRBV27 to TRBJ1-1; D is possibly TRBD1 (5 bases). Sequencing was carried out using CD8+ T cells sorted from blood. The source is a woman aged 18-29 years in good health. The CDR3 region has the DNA TGTGCCAGCAGTTTAGGGGCCGGGCGGGGGACGGGTGGCACTGAAGCTTTCTTT. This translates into CASSLGAGRGTGGTEAFF.